This T cell receptor beta chain is from a study of T cell repertoires in cytomegalovirus infection. The wider study: Carrying CMV and the relevant HLA type showed in public TCR beta signatures. Broader study findings: Cumulative public TCR beta family frequency identified carriers of CMV plus the relevant HLA. In two of eight donors, the top clonotype was HLA-C-restricted CMV-specific.

MiXCR was run by TCRdb on the reads, yielding one entry per CDR3 protein. The sample yields some 280,000 distinct CDR3 sequences, approximately 13% seen once. V was clipped by 2 bases and J by 5 bases; unmatched bases: 8. The CDR3 consists of 17 residues. Germline CDR1 reads SGHVS; CDR2 reads FQNEAQ. This clonotype was recorded at least ten times. Antigen specificity is unknown. Sequencing was done on a sample of PBMCs. The chain links TRBV7-8 to TRBJ2-1; TRBD2 agrees at 11 bases. This TCR derives from a human donor in good health (CMV status not recorded). Some clones in this sample may be carry-over from other donors' samples. The CDR3 protein is CASSLSLTSGINNEQFF. The CDR3 DNA sequence: TGTGCCAGCAGCTTAAGCTTGACTAGCGGGATAAACAATGAGCAGTTCTTC.